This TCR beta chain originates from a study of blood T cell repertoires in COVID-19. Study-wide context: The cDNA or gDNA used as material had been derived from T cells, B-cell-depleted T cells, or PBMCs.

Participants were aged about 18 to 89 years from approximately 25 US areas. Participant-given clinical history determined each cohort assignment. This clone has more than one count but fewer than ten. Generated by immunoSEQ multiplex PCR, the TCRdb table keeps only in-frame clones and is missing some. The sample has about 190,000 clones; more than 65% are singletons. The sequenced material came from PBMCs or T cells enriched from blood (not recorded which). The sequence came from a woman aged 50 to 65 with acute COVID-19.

CDR3 in amino acids: CASSSDRGLATNEKLFF. The CDR3 coding sequence is TGTGCCAGCAGCAGTGACAGGGGCCTTGCAACTAATGAAAAACTGTTTTTT. The rearrangement joins TRBV7-9 to TRBJ1-4; 8 nucleotides line up with TRBD1. Germline V gene data show CDR1 as SEHNR and CDR2 as FQNEAQ (reference sequence). V lost 5 bases to trimming and J lost 0 bases; unmatched junction nucleotides: 8. The CDR3 has 17 residues.